This T cell receptor beta chain was profiled in a study of T cell clones after liver transplantation (dated 2019 in TCRdb). For the study in its entirety: The samples were obtained from ITN030ST, a randomized trial that attempted immunosuppression withdrawal within 2 years after liver transplantation. Three of the eight recipients were HCV-positive; the others were transplanted for non-autoimmune, non-viral indications. Third party-reactive TCRbeta sequences were also identified from pre-transplant MLRs to serve as an antigen-independent comparator for donor-reactive sequences. To count as tolerant, a recipient had to stay completely off immunosuppression for at least one year without liver enzymes climbing beyond twice the upper limit of normal. Donor-reactive T cell clones were identified by TCRbeta sequencing after a pre-transplant mixed lymphocyte reaction and then tracked in post-transplant blood. Subjects received no induction therapy and standard immunosuppression until randomization at 12-24 months post-transplant. The study cohort included 8 liver transplant recipients, of whom 3 were classified as tolerant and 5 as non-tolerant. Blood samples were taken pre-transplant, pre-randomization before withdrawal, and post-randomization after full withdrawal or failed withdrawal. Paper-wide results and their limitations: In most of the 8 subjects, regardless of tolerance or HCV status, circulating donor-reactive CD4 TCRbeta sequences dropped significantly post-transplant. Donor-reactive sequences declined more than third party-reactive ones, suggesting partial antigen-specific deletion unrelated to withdrawal success. The conclusions were preliminary, being limited by small, heterogeneous patient numbers and by non-standardized post-transplant time points. When repertoire turnover was accounted for, significantly reduced detection of donor-reactive sequences was found in 7 of 8 subjects for CD4 and in 8 of 8 subjects for CD8. Low numbers of available donor cells limited the measurable donor-reactive repertoire in two subjects. Since no allograft tissue specimens were available, donor-reactive T cells may have migrated into the graft instead of being deleted.

The CDR3 contains 15 residues, cysteine and phenylalanine counted. The CDR3 DNA has 45 bases and is translated from base 1. Reading the germline V gene gives CDR1 SGDLS and CDR2 YYNGEE. V is reduced by 0 bases and J by 3 bases, leaving a spacing of 12 bases between them. High-throughput TCRbeta CDR3 sequencing of frozen genomic DNA was performed by immunoSEQ, with PCR amplification, mapping, bias correction and internal controls included. Per the source publication's procedure: Productive rearrangements were retained, and unique TCRbeta sequences were defined by the CDR3 nucleotide sequence together with the V and J gene. A sequence counted as donor-reactive only if the sequence showed at least 5-fold expansion in CFSE-low cells compared with unstimulated pre-transplant cells and had a frequency of at least 0.01%. Minimum frequency thresholds were set for each subject on the basis of the unstimulated sample with the lowest template count, so that a detection power of at least 90% was ensured. Repertoire turnover was measured by Jensen-Shannon divergence between the top 1000 TCRbeta sequences post- and pre-transplant. Two-sided Fisher's exact tests were used to test for changes in how often donor-reactive sequences were detected. The clones in this table, taken by TCRdb from immuneACCESS, are in-frame only. Not every clone is retained; where verified, under half of the shortfall comes from an unresolved V gene, and the cause of the rest is unknown. D and trimming come from the DNA, and the V and J calls and clone size come from that table. This sample holds tens of thousands of clones; roughly 80% were observed only once. The leading ten clones occupy 0.65% to 0.85% of the sample.

This clone was seen a few times. Its antigen is not yet known. No base quality values were provided; no much bigger clone lies one nucleotide off. Thawed unstimulated PBMCs were stained for CD3, CD4 and CD8 and FACS-sorted into CD3+CD4+ and CD3+CD8+ populations. Randomization to immunosuppression withdrawal applied to every one of the 8 studied subjects. The Qiagen DNeasy Blood and Tissue Kit was used for isolation of genomic DNA. Sequences were derived from CD4+ T cells from blood, sampled 12 months after liver transplant. This clonotype was obtained from a human patient who received a liver transplant. The graft donor may be the source of some T cells after a transplant. The chain joins TRBV9 to TRBJ1-1, with no confident D gene call. The DNA sequence reads TGTGCCAGCAGCGTAGCTCTGGAAAGGGACACTGAAGCTTTCTTT. This yields the protein CASSVALERDTEAFF.